Listed below are T cell receptor beta chains from one sample, sequenced in a study of blood T cells in healthy people across ages. TCRdb analysed the 5' RACE reads with MiXCR anew, one entry per CDR3 protein. The repertoire holds about 1.8 million distinct CDR3 sequences, with approximately 50% as singletons. Sequenced sample: blood. The source of these receptors is a middle-aged woman in good health. Both conserved end residues are part of each CDR3. D genes are given only for firm matches. Where a row states a size, it is once, few, many or the class of an expanded clone; other rows omit it.

clone size | J gene | V gene | D gene | CDR3 length | CDR3 DNA | CDR3 protein
- | TRBJ1-6 | TRBV27 | - | 14 | TGTGCCAGCAGTGGTAATTCCTATAATTCACCCCTCCACTTT | CASSGNSYNSPLHF
- | TRBJ2-7 | TRBV6-5 | TRBD2 | 17 | TGTGCCAGCAGTTACTCTACACTAGCGGGGGGTTACAATGAGCAGTACTTC | CASSYSTLAGGYNEQYF
- | TRBJ2-7 | TRBV12-3/TRBV12-4 | - | 16 | TGTGCCAGCAGTTTAGCCGCTCCGATAGGTACCTACGAGCAGTACTTC | CASSLAAPIGTYEQYF
few | TRBJ1-2 | TRBV4-3 | - | 15 | TGCGCCAGCAGCCAAGGAGGGGCAGGGAACCATGGCTACACCTTC | CASSQGGAGNHGYTF
few | TRBJ2-7 | TRBV20-1 | - | 14 | TGCAGTGCTAGCGTCGGGGCAGAGTACTACGAGCAGTACTTC | CSASVGAEYYEQYF
- | TRBJ2-7 | TRBV20-1 | - | 15 | TGCAGTGCTAAAAATACCGACAGGCGACCCTACGAGCAGTACTTC | CSAKNTDRRPYEQYF
- | TRBJ2-5 | TRBV7-2 | TRBD1 | 18 | TGTGCCAGCAGCATCGGGGGGAGATCGGGACAGGGGGCTAGGACCCAGTACTTC | CASSIGGRSGQGARTQYF
- | TRBJ1-2 | TRBV12-3/TRBV12-4 | - | 15 | TGTGCCAGCAGTTCCGGGACAAGACTTAACTATGGCTACACCTTC | CASSSGTRLNYGYTF
- | TRBJ1-2 | TRBV6-5 | - | 15 | TGTGCCAGCAGTTACGGTCGGGCCAATACTATGGGATACACCTTC | CASSYGRANTMGYTF
- | TRBJ2-5 | TRBV7-2 | - | 15 | TGTGCCAGCAGCCCAGGGGGACTCCCTGGAAATGAGCAGTACTTC | CASSPGGLPGNEQYF
- | TRBJ2-7 | TRBV27 | - | 13 | TGTGCCAGCAGTTTAAATTCCCGGTACGAGCAGTACTTC | CASSLNSRYEQYF
- | TRBJ2-1 | TRBV6-4 | TRBD2 | 14 | TGTGCCAGCAGTGAGGGACTAGGGGGCAATGAGCAGTTCTTC | CASSEGLGGNEQFF
- | TRBJ2-5 | TRBV28 | - | 15 | TGTGCCAGCCGAACCAAACCCTATCCGATAGAGACCCAGTACTTC | CASRTKPYPIETQYF
- | TRBJ2-6 | TRBV20-1 | - | 16 | TGCAGTGCTAGAGGGAAGGGACGTCATGGGGTCAACGTCCTGACTTTC | CSARGKGRHGVNVLTF
- | TRBJ1-6 | TRBV5-6 | - | 18 | TGTGCCAGCAGCTTGTATCGGACCCAAGCCTCCTATAATTCACCCCTCCACTTT | CASSLYRTQASYNSPLHF
- | TRBJ2-5 | TRBV7-2 | TRBD2 | 18 | TGTGCCAGCAGCTTAGCGGCTCTCTCCGCGGGGGGGCAAGAGACCCAGTACTTC | CASSLAALSAGGQETQYF
- | TRBJ1-2 | TRBV6-1 | - | 14 | TGTGCCAGCAGTGAATTGGAGGGGCGCGGAGGCTACACCTTC | CASSELEGRGGYTF
many | TRBJ2-2 | TRBV6-2/TRBV6-3 | - | 14 | TGTGCCAGCAGTTACTCGGCCTTTAGCGGGGAGCTGTTTTTT | CASSYSAFSGELFF
- | TRBJ2-1 | TRBV28 | TRBD2 | 16 | TGTGCCAGCACCATCGGGTCTAGCGGGGGTTACAATGAGCAGTTCTTC | CASTIGSSGGYNEQFF
- | TRBJ2-7 | TRBV6-2/TRBV6-3 | - | 14 | TGTGCCAGCAGTTGGGGCAGGAACACCTACGAGCAGTACTTC | CASSWGRNTYEQYF
- | TRBJ1-5 | TRBV6-2/TRBV6-3 | - | 14 | TGTGCCAGCAGTGATTTCGGGACACATCAGCCCCAGCATTTT | CASSDFGTHQPQHF
- | TRBJ1-2 | TRBV12-3/TRBV12-4 | - | 15 | TGTGCCAGCAGTTTAGCGGGTTCGGAAAACTATGGCTACACCTTC | CASSLAGSENYGYTF
- | TRBJ2-7 | TRBV5-1 | TRBD1 | 15 | TGCGCCAGCAGCTTGGCCGGGACAGATTCCTACGAGCAGTACTTC | CASSLAGTDSYEQYF
- | TRBJ2-7 | TRBV7-2 | TRBD2 | 16 | TGTGCCAGCAGCTTAGAACTAGCGGGGGGGCAGTACGAGCAGTACTTC | CASSLELAGGQYEQYF
many | TRBJ2-7 | TRBV28 | - | 13 | TGTGCCAGCAGTTTCGTACAGGGCTACGAGCAGTACTTC | CASSFVQGYEQYF
- | TRBJ1-2 | TRBV29-1 | TRBD1 | 15 | TGCAGCGTTGGGTACCGGGACAGGGAGGGGAATGGCTACACCTTC | CSVGYRDREGNGYTF
few | TRBJ2-7 | TRBV9 | TRBD2 | 15 | TGTGCCAGCAGCGTCGGACTAGCGGCTACCTACGAGCAGTACTTC | CASSVGLAATYEQYF
- | TRBJ2-1 | TRBV6-2/TRBV6-3 | TRBD1 | 16 | TGTGCCAGCAGTTACAAACAGGGGATCCCCTACAATGAGCAGTTCTTC | CASSYKQGIPYNEQFF
few | TRBJ2-1 | TRBV9 | - | 16 | TGTGCCAGCAGCGTTCATAGGGAAAGTTTCTACAATGAGCAGTTCTTC | CASSVHRESFYNEQFF
- | TRBJ2-3 | TRBV7-2 | TRBD1 | 16 | TGTGCCAGCAGCTTGGCCGGGACAGGGCATAAAGATACGCAGTATTTT | CASSLAGTGHKDTQYF
- | TRBJ1-2 | TRBV29-1 | - | 13 | TGCAGCGTTGGGGGGGATAATAACTATGGCTACACCTTC | CSVGGDNNYGYTF
few | TRBJ1-1 | TRBV7-2 | - | 13 | TGTGCCAGCAGCGTTTGGGGAGGCTCCGAAGCTTTCTTT | CASSVWGGSEAFF
- | TRBJ2-3 | TRBV7-2 | TRBD2 | 17 | TGTGCCAGCAGCTTAGTTCCTAGCGGGGGGCGCACAGATACGCGGTATTTT | CASSLVPSGGRTDTRYF
- | TRBJ2-5 | TRBV20-1 | TRBD1 | 15 | TGCAGTGCTAGAGACTGGGACAGGTTGGGAGAGACCCAGTACTTC | CSARDWDRLGETQYF
- | TRBJ2-3 | TRBV28 | - | 16 | TGTGCCAGCAGTCCCACGGGGGCGGGGCCAACAGATACGCAGTATTTT | CASSPTGAGPTDTQYF
- | TRBJ2-1 | TRBV27 | TRBD1 | 17 | TGTGCCAGCAGCTTTGATTTCAGGGGGCGGATGGACAATGAGCAGTTCTTC | CASSFDFRGRMDNEQFF
- | TRBJ2-3 | TRBV6-1 | TRBD2 | 16 | TGTGCCAGCAGTGGACTAGCGGGGGGCCAGACAGATACGCAGTATTTT | CASSGLAGGQTDTQYF
- | TRBJ1-2 | TRBV7-2 | - | 14 | TGTGCCAGCAGCTTAGAAAGGGATTTAGGAGGCTACACCTTC | CASSLERDLGGYTF
- | TRBJ2-1 | TRBV10-3 | - | 15 | TGTGCCATCAGTGAGTCGGGACTTAACTACAATGGGCAGTTCTTC | CAISESGLNYNGQFF
- | TRBJ2-5 | TRBV27 | TRBD2 | 16 | TGTGCCAGCAGTTTATGGCGGGGAGGGATACAAGAGACCCAGTACTTC | CASSLWRGGIQETQYF
few | TRBJ2-4 | TRBV5-1 | TRBD2 | 15 | TGCGCCAGCAGCTCCAACGGGGGGACCAAAAACATTCAGTACTTC | CASSSNGGTKNIQYF
- | TRBJ2-1 | TRBV29-1 | TRBD1 | 15 | TGCAGCGTTGAGAGGGAGGACAGGGAATGGAATGAGCAGTTCTTC | CSVEREDREWNEQFF
- | TRBJ1-2 | TRBV24-1 | TRBD1 | 15 | TGTGCCACCAGTGAGGGGGGACAGGGGGCTGGCGGCTACACCTTC | CATSEGGQGAGGYTF
few | TRBJ1-1 | TRBV29-1 | - | 11 | TGCAGCGTTGGAACAGGGAGTGAAGCTTTCTTT | CSVGTGSEAFF
- | TRBJ1-4 | TRBV4-3 | TRBD1 | 15 | TGCGCCAGCAGCCGTTCCGGGACAGTTAATGAAAAACTGTTTTTT | CASSRSGTVNEKLFF
many | TRBJ2-5 | TRBV7-7 | TRBD2 | 16 | TGTGCTAGCAGCTTAGGCCTAGCGGGGGATCGGGAGACCCAGTACTTC | CASSLGLAGDRETQYF
- | TRBJ2-7 | TRBV28 | TRBD2 | 14 | TGTGCCGGCAGTGAGCGGGGAGGAACCTACGAGCAGTACTTC | CAGSERGGTYEQYF
- | TRBJ1-2 | TRBV19 | TRBD1 | 12 | TGTGCCAGTATGGACAGGAACTATGGCTACACCTTC | CASMDRNYGYTF
few | TRBJ2-1 | TRBV7-2 | TRBD2 | 17 | TGTGCCAGCAGCTCCTCCTCTAGCGGGGGTGCCTACAATGAGCAGTTCTTC | CASSSSSSGGAYNEQFF
- | TRBJ2-3 | TRBV20-1 | TRBD2 | 16 | TGCAGTGCTAGAGTACCCGACGGGGGGTACACAGATACGCAGTATTTT | CSARVPDGGYTDTQYF
- | TRBJ2-4 | TRBV2 | - | 14 | TGTGCCAGCAGTGAATACCTGGTTGTAAACATTCAGTACTTC | CASSEYLVVNIQYF
- | TRBJ2-5 | TRBV20-1 | - | 14 | TGCAGTGCCGACTCCCCGGGACTTATGGAGACCCAGTACTTC | CSADSPGLMETQYF
- | TRBJ2-4 | TRBV6-1 | TRBD1 | 15 | TGTGCCAGCAGAAGGGACAGGGGGCCAGTAAACATTCAGTACTTC | CASRRDRGPVNIQYF
few | TRBJ2-7 | TRBV20-1 | TRBD2 | 14 | TGCAGTGCTACCGGGACTAGCGTCACCTACGAGCAGTACTTC | CSATGTSVTYEQYF
- | TRBJ1-4 | TRBV7-2 | TRBD1 | 16 | TGTGCCAGCAGCTCGCGACAGGGTGCAACTAATGAAAAACTGTTTTTT | CASSSRQGATNEKLFF